This TCR beta chain was captured in a study of molecular identifiers for immune sequencing clone quantification. Trimming at V came to 10 bases and at J to 1 base, leaving 2 bases not matched to a gene. Germline V gives CDR1 MNHEY, CDR2 SVGAGI. This CDR3 is built from 13 residues. TCRdb analysed the PCR reads with MiXCR anew, one entry per CDR3 protein. The data contain about 630,000 distinct CDR3 sequences, less than 30% of them singletons. A CD8+CD4-CCR7+CD45RA+ phenotype served as the sorting definition for naive CD8 T cells. This clonotype has at least ten counts. Its cognate antigen is unknown. Whole-study findings and limits: Reportedly, one cell's Jurkat TCR RNA was detected within 1,200,000 naive CD8 cells.

The source of this sequence is a human donor in good health. Some libraries in this study had Jurkat cell RNA spiked in. This rearrangement joins TRBV6-5 to TRBJ2-2; TRBD1 matches at 8 bases. Sequences were obtained from naive CD8+ T cells from blood, with Jurkat cell RNA spiked in. Subset noted: FACS-sorted CD8+CD4-CCR7+CD45RA+ naive T cells. The chain's CDR3 is CATGQENTGELFF. The CDR3 DNA reads as TGTGCCACGGGACAGGAGAACACCGGGGAGCTGTTTTTT.